Below, one T cell receptor beta chain is given with its context. The antigen remains undetermined. Trimming at V came to 0 bases and at J to 0 bases, leaving 7 bases not matched to a gene. The CDR3 consists of 19 residues. Per the germline V gene, CDR1 is SGHRS and CDR2 is YFSETQ. Clones were sequenced by immunoSEQ multiplex PCR, and TCRdb holds only the in-frame ones, with some missing. The data contain about 29,000 clones, roughly 80% of them singletons. This entry is derived from a study of regulatory dendritic cells for organ transplantation. Study results and limitations: Memory CD8+ clonal expansion seemed more limited with regulatory than mature dendritic cells. Among resting subsets, memory CD8+ cells contained the most alloreactive clonotypes. Naive T cells showed high diversity, memory cells less, memory CD8+ least.

The chain joins TRBV5-1 to TRBJ2-3; TRBD2 matches 13 bases. Sequenced sample: naive CD4+ T cells from blood. This sample's subset: CD45RA+ naive T cells. The receptor was isolated from a human donor in good health. CDR3 bases: TGCGCCAGCAGCTTGGGCGTGACTAGCGGGGGGCCCAGCACAGATACGCAGTATTTT. It is translated as CASSLGVTSGGPSTDTQYF.